This T cell receptor (beta chain) was documented in a study of shared clonotypes between healthy human individuals. Study in general: Plates per donor: three CD4 naive, three CD4 memory, two CD8 naive, one CD8 memory.

This clone showed up just a few times. What it binds is unknown. The CDR3 loop spans 15 amino acids. CDR1 is MNHEY, CDR2 SVGAGI, per germline. The ends were cut back, 7 bases at V and 5 bases at J, with 20 bases in the middle. Overall study findings and caveats: Tissues were not sampled, only blood, and their repertoires likely differ.

Several immunoSEQ 96-well plates shared each subset's DNA, each plate a replicate. Method: immunoSEQ multiplex PCR; TCRdb's copy keeps in-frame clones and lacks some. Here the sample spans about 1.1 million clones, 75% to 85% being singletons. The genes are TRBV6-5 and TRBJ1-1, with D perhaps matching TRBD1 (5 bases). Specimen: memory CD4+ T cells from PBMCs. Subset given: CD45RA-negative fraction. This clonotype was obtained from a man aged 18 to 35 in good health. Some clones in this sample may be carry-over from other donors' samples. The CDR3 reads CASTPAGGVETEAFF. The CDR3, as DNA: TGTGCCAGCACCCCGGCGGGGGGGGTGGAAACTGAAGCTTTCTTT.